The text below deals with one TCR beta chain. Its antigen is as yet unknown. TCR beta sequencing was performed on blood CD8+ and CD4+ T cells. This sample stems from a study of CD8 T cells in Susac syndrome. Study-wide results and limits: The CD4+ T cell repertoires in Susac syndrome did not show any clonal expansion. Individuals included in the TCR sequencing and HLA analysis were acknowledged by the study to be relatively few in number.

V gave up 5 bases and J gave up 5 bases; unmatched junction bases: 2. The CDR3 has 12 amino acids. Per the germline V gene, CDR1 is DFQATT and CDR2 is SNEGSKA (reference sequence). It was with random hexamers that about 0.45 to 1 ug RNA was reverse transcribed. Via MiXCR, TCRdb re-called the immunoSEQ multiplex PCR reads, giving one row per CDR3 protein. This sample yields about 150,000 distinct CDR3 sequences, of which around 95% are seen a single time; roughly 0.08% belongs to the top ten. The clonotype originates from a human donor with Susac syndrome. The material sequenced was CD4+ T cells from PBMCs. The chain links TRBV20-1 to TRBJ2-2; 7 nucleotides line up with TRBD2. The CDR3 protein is CSAPRGTGELFF. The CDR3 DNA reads TGCAGTGCTCCGCGGGGGACCGGGGAGCTGTTTTTT.